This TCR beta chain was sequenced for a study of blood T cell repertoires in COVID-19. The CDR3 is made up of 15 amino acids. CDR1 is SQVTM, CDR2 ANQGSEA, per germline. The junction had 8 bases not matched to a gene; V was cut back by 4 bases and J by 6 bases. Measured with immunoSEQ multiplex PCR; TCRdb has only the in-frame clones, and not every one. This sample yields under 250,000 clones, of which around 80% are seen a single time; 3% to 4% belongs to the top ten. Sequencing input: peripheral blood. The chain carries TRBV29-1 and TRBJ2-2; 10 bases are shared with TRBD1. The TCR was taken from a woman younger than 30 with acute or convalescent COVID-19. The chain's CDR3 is CSVVQTGGYSGELFF. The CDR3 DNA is TGCAGCGTTGTGCAGACAGGGGGCTATTCCGGGGAGCTGTTTTTT.